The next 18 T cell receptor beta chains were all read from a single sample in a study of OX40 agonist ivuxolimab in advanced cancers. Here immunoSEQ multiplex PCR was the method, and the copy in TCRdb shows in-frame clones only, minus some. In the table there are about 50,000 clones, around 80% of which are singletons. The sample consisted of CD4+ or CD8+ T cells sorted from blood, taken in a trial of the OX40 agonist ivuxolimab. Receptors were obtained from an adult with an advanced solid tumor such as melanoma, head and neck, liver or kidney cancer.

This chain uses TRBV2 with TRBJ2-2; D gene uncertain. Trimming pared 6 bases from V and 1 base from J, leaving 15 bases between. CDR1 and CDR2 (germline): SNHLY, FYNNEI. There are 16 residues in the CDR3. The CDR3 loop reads CASSNQVAGNTGELFF. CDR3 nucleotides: TGTGCCAGCAGCAATCAGGTAGCTGGGAACACCGGGGAGCTGTTTTTT.

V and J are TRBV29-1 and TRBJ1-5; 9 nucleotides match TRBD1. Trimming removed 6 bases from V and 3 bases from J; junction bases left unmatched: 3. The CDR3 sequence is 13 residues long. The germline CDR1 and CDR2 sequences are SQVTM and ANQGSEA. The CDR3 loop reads CSVGDRVNQPQHF. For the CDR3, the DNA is TGCAGCGTGGGGGACAGGGTCAATCAGCCCCAGCATTTT.

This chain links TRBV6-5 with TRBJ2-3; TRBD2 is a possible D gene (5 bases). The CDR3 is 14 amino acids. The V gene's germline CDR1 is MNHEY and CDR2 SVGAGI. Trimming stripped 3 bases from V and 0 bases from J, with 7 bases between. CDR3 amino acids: CASSYRTSTDTQYF. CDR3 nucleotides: TGTGCCAGCAGTTATCGGACTAGCACAGATACGCAGTATTTT.

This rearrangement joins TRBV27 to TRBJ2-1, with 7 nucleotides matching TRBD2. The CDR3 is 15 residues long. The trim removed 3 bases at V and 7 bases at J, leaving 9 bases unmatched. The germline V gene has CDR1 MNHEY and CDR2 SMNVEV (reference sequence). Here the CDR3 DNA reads TGTGCCAGCAGTTTCCGGGGAGGGATTCCAAATGAGCAGTTCTTC. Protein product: CASSFRGGIPNEQFF.

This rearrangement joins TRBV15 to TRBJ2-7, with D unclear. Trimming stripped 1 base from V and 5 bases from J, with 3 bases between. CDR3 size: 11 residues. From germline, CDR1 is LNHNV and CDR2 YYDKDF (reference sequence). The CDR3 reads CATSRADEQYF. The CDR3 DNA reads TGTGCCACCAGCAGAGCTGACGAGCAGTACTTC.

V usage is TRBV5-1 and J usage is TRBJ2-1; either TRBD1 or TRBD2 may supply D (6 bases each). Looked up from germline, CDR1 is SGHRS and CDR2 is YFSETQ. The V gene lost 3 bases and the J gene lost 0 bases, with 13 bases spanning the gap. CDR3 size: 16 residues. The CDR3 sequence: CASSWGDTGSYNEQFF. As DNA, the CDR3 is TGCGCCAGCAGCTGGGGGGACACCGGCTCCTACAATGAGCAGTTCTTC. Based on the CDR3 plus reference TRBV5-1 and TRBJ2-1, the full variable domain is KAGVTQTPRYLIKTRGQQVTLSCSPISGHRSVSWYQQTPGQGLQFLFEYFSETQRNKGNFPGRFSGRQFSNSRSEMNVSTLELGDSALYLCASSWGDTGSYNEQFFGPGTRLTVL.

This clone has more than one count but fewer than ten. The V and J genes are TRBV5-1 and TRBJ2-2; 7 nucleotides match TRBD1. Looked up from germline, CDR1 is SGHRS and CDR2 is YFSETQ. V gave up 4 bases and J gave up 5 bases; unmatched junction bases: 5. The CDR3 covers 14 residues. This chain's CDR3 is CASSVGQLTGELFF. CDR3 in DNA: TGCGCCAGCAGCGTGGGACAGCTGACCGGGGAGCTGTTTTTT.

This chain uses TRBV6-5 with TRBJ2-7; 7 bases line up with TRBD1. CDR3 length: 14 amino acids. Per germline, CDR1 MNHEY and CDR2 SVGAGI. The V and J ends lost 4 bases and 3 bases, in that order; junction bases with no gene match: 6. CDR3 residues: CASSFPGQIYEQYF. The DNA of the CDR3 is TGTGCCAGCAGTTTTCCGGGACAGATCTACGAGCAGTACTTC.

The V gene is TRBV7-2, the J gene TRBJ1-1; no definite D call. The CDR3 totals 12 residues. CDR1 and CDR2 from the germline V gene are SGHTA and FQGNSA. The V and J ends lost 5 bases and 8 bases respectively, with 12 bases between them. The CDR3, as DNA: TGTGCCAGCAGCCCTACCAAGTTCGAAGCTTTCTTT. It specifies CASSPTKFEAFF.

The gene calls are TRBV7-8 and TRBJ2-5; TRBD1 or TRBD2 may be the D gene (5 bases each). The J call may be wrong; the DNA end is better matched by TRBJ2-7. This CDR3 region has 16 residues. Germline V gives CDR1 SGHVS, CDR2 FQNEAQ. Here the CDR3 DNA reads TGTGCCAGCAGCTCCCCCCAAAGGGGACGGTCCTACGAGCAGTACTTC. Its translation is CASSSPQRGRSYEQYF.

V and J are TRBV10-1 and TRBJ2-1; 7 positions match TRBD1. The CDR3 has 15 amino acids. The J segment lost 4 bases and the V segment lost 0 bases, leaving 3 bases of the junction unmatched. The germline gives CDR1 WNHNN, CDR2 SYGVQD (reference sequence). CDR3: CASSESGQKYNEQFF. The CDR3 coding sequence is TGCGCCAGCAGTGAGTCGGGACAGAAATACAATGAGCAGTTCTTC.

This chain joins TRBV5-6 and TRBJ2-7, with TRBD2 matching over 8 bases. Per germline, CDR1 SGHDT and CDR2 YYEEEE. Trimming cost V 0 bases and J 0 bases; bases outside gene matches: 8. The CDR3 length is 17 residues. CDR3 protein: CASSLATSGMSSYEQYF. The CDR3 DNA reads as TGTGCCAGCAGCTTGGCCACTAGCGGAATGAGCTCCTACGAGCAGTACTTC.

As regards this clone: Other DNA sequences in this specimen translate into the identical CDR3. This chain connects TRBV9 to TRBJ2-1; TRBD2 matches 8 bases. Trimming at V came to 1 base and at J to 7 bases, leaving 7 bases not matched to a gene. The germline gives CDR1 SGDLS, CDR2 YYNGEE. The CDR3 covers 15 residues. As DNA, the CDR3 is TGTGCCAGCAGCGTACAAGCGGGAGCACGGAATGAGCAGTTCTTC. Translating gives CASSVQAGARNEQFF.

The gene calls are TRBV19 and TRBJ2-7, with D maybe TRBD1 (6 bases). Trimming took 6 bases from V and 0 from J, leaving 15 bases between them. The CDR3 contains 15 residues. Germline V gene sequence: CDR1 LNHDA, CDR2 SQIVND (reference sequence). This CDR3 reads CASRNRDTSSYEQYF. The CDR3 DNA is TGTGCCAGTAGGAACCGGGACACCTCCTCCTACGAGCAGTACTTC.

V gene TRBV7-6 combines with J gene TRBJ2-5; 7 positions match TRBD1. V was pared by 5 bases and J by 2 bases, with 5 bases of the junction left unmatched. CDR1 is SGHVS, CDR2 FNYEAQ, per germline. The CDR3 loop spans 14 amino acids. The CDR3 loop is CASSRPGQQETQYF. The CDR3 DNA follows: TGTGCCAGCAGCCGCCCGGGACAGCAAGAGACCCAGTACTTC. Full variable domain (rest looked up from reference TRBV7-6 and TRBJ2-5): GAGVSQSPRYKVTKRGQDVALRCDPISGHVSLYWYRQALGQGPEFLTYFNYEAQQDKSGLPNDRFSAERPEGSISTLTIQRTEQRDSAMYRCASSRPGQQETQYFGPGTRLLVL.

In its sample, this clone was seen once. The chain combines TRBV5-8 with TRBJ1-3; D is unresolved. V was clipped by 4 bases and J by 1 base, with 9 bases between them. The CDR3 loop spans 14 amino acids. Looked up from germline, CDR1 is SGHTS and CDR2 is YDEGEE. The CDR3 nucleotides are TGTGCCAGCAGCCGCGGATCTTCTGGAAACACCATATATTTT. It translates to CASSRGSSGNTIYF.

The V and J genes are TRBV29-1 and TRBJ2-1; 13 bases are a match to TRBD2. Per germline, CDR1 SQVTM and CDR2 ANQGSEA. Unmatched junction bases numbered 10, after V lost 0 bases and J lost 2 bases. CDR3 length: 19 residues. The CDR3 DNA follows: TGCAGCGTTGAAGACCCGGGACTAGCGGGGAGAAGAGCCTACAATGAGCAGTTCTTC. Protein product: CSVEDPGLAGRRAYNEQFF.

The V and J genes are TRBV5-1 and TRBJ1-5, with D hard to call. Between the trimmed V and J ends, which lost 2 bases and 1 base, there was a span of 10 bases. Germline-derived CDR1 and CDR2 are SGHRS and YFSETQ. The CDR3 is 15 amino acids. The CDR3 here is CASSFIPGSNQPQHF. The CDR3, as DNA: TGCGCCAGCAGCTTTATTCCGGGGAGCAATCAGCCCCAGCATTTT.